A single sample is the source of the 23 T cell receptor beta chains below, sequenced in a study of response to subunit inactivated influenza vaccine. TCRdb ran MiXCR on the RT-PCR reads and lists one entry per CDR3 protein. Of a few hundred thousand distinct CDR3 sequences in the sample, around 13% were seen once. The sample was PBMCs from blood, taken roughly 12 days after vaccination. The origin of the receptors is a man aged 45 to 65 who received an inactivated influenza vaccine.

This clonotype has a handful of counts. The J gene is TRBJ2-2, the V gene TRBV12-3 or TRBV12-4; TRBD1 agrees at 11 bases. This CDR3 comprises 15 residues. V lost 7 bases, J lost 8 bases, and 9 bases stayed unmatched. The CDR3 DNA reads TGTGCCAGCACCCCCGGACAGGGGGCATTAGGGGAGCTGTTTTTT. Residues: CASTPGQGALGELFF.

The chain recombines TRBV7-8 with TRBJ2-7, with 7 bases lining up with TRBD1. The V gene end was trimmed by 6 bases and the J gene end by 0 bases; junction bases not matched to a gene: 11. Germline CDR1 SGHVS, CDR2 FQNEAQ. This CDR3 spans 16 amino acids. DNA of the CDR3: TGTGCCAGCAGTGACCAAGACAGGGATCTCTCCTACGAGCAGTACTTC. This encodes CASSDQDRDLSYEQYF.

Many counts were recorded for this clonotype. CDR3 DNA: TGTGCCAGCAGCAAAGACAGGGGAGGGACTGAAGCTTTCTTT. Protein sequence: CASSKDRGGTEAFF. The chain has TRBV7-2 and TRBJ1-1, with 8 bases fitting TRBD1. The CDR3 extends over 14 amino acids. With V trimmed by 5 bases and J by 5 bases, 7 bases remained unmatched. CDR1 is SGHTA, CDR2 FQGNSA, per germline.

This clonotype was detected only a few times. V gene TRBV7-2 combines with J gene TRBJ2-7; 8 bases agree with TRBD1. CDR3 length equals 12 residues. Unmatched junction bases numbered 5, after V lost 10 bases and J lost 3 bases. Germline V gene sequence: CDR1 SGHTA, CDR2 FQGNSA. The CDR3 sequence is CATAGTGYEQYF. The CDR3 bases are TGTGCCACGGCCGGGACAGGCTACGAGCAGTACTTC.

This clonotype was seen more than once but under ten times. The chain couples TRBV7-2 to TRBJ2-4, with TRBD2 matching over 10 bases. The J segment lost 0 bases and the V segment lost 4 bases, leaving 6 bases of the junction unmatched. Germline V gives CDR1 SGHTA, CDR2 FQGNSA. The CDR3 has 17 amino acids. The CDR3: CASSSLAGALAKNIQYF. The CDR3 DNA reads as TGTGCCAGCAGCTCCCTAGCGGGAGCTCTAGCCAAAAACATTCAGTACTTC.

This clonotype was counted only a few times. This chain links TRBV13 with TRBJ2-7, with D perhaps matching TRBD1 (6 bases). The germline V gene has CDR1 PRHDT and CDR2 FYEKMQ (reference sequence). Trimming stripped 5 bases from V and 8 bases from J, with 19 bases between. This CDR3 is built from 14 residues. The CDR3 nucleotides read TGTGCCAGCAGCAATACATATTTGGACAGTAAGCAGTACTTC. Translated: CASSNTYLDSKQYF.

The chain combines TRBV4-3 with TRBJ1-1; unclear D gene. V lost 0 bases and J lost 0, with 8 bases in between. CDR1 is LGHNA and CDR2 is YSLEER in the germline V gene. The CDR3 is 15 amino acids. This CDR3 reads CASSQDGVLNTEAFF. In DNA, the CDR3 is TGCGCCAGCAGCCAAGATGGGGTGTTGAACACTGAAGCTTTCTTT.

This clonotype was seen more than once but under ten times. J is TRBJ1-5 and V is TRBV12-3 or TRBV12-4; D perhaps matches TRBD1 (6 bases). The V and J ends lost 1 base and 1 base respectively, with 8 bases between them. CDR3 size: 15 residues. CDR3 sequence reads: CASSLGQASNQPQHF. The CDR3 region has the DNA TGTGCCAGCAGTTTAGGACAGGCCAGCAATCAGCCCCAGCATTTT.

The rearrangement joins TRBV24-1 to TRBJ2-2; TRBD1 matches at 8 bases. The V and J ends lost 4 bases and 0 bases, in that order; junction bases with no gene match: 3. The germline CDR1 and CDR2 sequences are KGHDR and SFDVKD. This CDR3 region has 16 residues. CDR3 region: CATSDSTGANTGELFF. CDR3 in DNA: TGTGCCACCAGTGACTCGACAGGGGCGAACACCGGGGAGCTGTTTTTT.

This clonotype was counted a few times. The chain combines TRBV5-1 with TRBJ2-2; either TRBD1 or TRBD2 may supply D (5 bases each). The CDR3 consists of 19 residues. Trimming took off 4 bases at V and 5 bases at J, with 27 bases between the two ends. Germline V gene lookup returns CDR1 SGHRS and CDR2 YFSETQ. The CDR3 DNA follows: TGCGCCAGCAGCAGAGGCGCCGGGACGGCACCGACCTCTACCGGGGAGCTGTTTTTT. It yields the protein CASSRGAGTAPTSTGELFF. Combining the CDR3 with reference TRBV5-1 and TRBJ2-2 gives the whole variable domain KAGVTQTPRYLIKTRGQQVTLSCSPISGHRSVSWYQQTPGQGLQFLFEYFSETQRNKGNFPGRFSGRQFSNSRSEMNVSTLELGDSALYLCASSRGAGTAPTSTGELFFGEGSRLTVL.

The CDR3 DNA follows: TGTGCCAGCAGCAGTATAGGGGGGCCGGAGACCCAGTACTTC. This gives the protein CASSSIGGPETQYF. The V call is TRBV7-6, the J call TRBJ2-5; D might be TRBD1 or TRBD2, each matching 6 bases. The germline gives CDR1 SGHVS, CDR2 FNYEAQ. There are 14 residues in the CDR3. Trimming stripped 5 bases from V and 5 bases from J, with 15 bases between.

The chain joins TRBV11-3 to TRBJ2-1; TRBD2 aligns across 13 bases. The germline V gene has CDR1 SGHNT and CDR2 YENEEA. There are 15 residues in the CDR3. The trim removed 5 bases at V and 6 bases at J, leaving 4 bases unmatched. Here the CDR3 DNA reads TGTGCCAGCAGCAGACTAGCGGGGGGCCTCAATGAGCAGTTCTTC. Translating gives CASSRLAGGLNEQFF.

This clonotype has more than one count but fewer than ten. This chain uses TRBV5-5 with TRBJ2-1; TRBD1 matches 8 bases. The CDR3 covers 17 residues. With 3 bases clipped from V and 5 bases from J, the junction kept 13 bases outside the gene matches. Germline values: CDR1 SGHKS, CDR2 YYEKEE (reference sequence). CDR3 DNA sequence: TGTGCCAGCAGCTGGTGGACAGGGAACGTGATACACAATGAGCAGTTCTTC. Translating gives CASSWWTGNVIHNEQFF.

This clonotype was detected only once. The V gene is TRBV4-1, the J gene TRBJ2-2; 8 bases agree with TRBD1. Germline V gene data show CDR1 as MGHRA and CDR2 as YSYEKL. This CDR3 is 17 amino acids long. V gave up 6 bases and J gave up 5 bases; unmatched junction bases: 14. This chain's CDR3 is CASRPIGMTGDTGELFF. The CDR3 DNA reads TGCGCCAGCAGACCGATTGGGATGACAGGGGATACCGGGGAGCTGTTTTTT.

This clonotype was picked up many times. The V and J genes are TRBV20-1 and TRBJ2-1; D remains ambiguous. Per germline, CDR1 DFQATT and CDR2 SNEGSKA (reference sequence). This CDR3 region has 10 residues. V lost 2 bases to trimming and J lost 8 bases, with 4 bases between them. The CDR3 spells CSARLDEQFF. The CDR3 DNA reads TGCAGTGCTAGATTGGATGAGCAGTTCTTC.

This clonotype was counted only a few times. The chain carries TRBV12-3 or TRBV12-4 and TRBJ2-3; D is possibly TRBD1 (6 bases). V was cut by 1 base and J by 5 bases, with 13 bases left in between. This CDR3 contains 15 residues. The CDR3 region is CASSLGRGRGDTQYF. CDR3 DNA sequence: TGTGCCAGCAGTTTAGGCAGGGGAAGGGGAGATACGCAGTATTTT.

This rearrangement joins TRBV7-3 to TRBJ2-5; TRBD2 matches 11 bases. Germline loops: CDR1 SGHTA, CDR2 FQGTGA. This CDR3 is built from 17 residues. Germline trimming cut 1 base from V and 1 base from J; bases unmatched to any gene: 5. Here the CDR3 reads CASSLIPGLAAQETQYF. The CDR3 DNA follows: TGTGCCAGCAGCTTAATCCCGGGACTAGCGGCCCAAGAGACCCAGTACTTC. The complete variable domain, with remaining parts taken from reference TRBV7-3 and TRBJ2-5, reads GAGVSQTPSNKVTEKGKYVELRCDPISGHTALYWYRQSLGQGPEFLIYFQGTGAADDSGLPNDRFFAVRPEGSVSTLKIQRTERGDSAVYLCASSLIPGLAAQETQYFGPGTRLLVL.

The genes are TRBV18 and TRBJ1-6; 8 nucleotides agree with TRBD1. V lost 5 bases to trimming and J lost 8 bases; unmatched junction nucleotides: 5. This CDR3 comprises 14 residues. Per the germline V gene, CDR1 is KGHSH and CDR2 is LQKENI. CDR3 loop: CASSVGTGDSPLHF. The CDR3 nucleotides are TGTGCCAGCTCAGTTGGGACAGGCGATTCACCCCTCCACTTT. The whole variable domain, filled in from reference TRBV18 and TRBJ1-6, reads NAGVMQNPRHLVRRRGQEARLRCSPMKGHSHVYWYRQLPEEGLKFMVYLQKENIIDESGMPKERFSAEFPKEGPSILRIQQVVRGDSAAYFCASSVGTGDSPLHFGNGTRLTVT.

The chain couples TRBV7-2 to TRBJ1-3, with D possibly being TRBD1 (6 bases). The germline V and J ends were trimmed by 2 bases and 4 bases, with 12 bases remaining between them. From germline, CDR1 is SGHTA and CDR2 FQGNSA. The CDR3 is 15 residues long. Here the CDR3 reads CASSLSWGPGNTIYF. In nucleotides, the CDR3 is TGTGCCAGCAGCTTATCTTGGGGGCCCGGAAACACCATATATTTT.

The CDR3 is CASSFLQIGGINYGYTF. CDR3 DNA sequence: TGTGCCAGCAGTTTCCTCCAAATTGGAGGGATTAACTATGGCTACACCTTC. The chain has TRBV6-5 and TRBJ1-2; D call uncertain. Trimming took 4 bases from V and 1 from J, leaving 19 bases between them. Germline V lookup: CDR1 MNHEY, CDR2 SVGAGI. The CDR3 is 17 residues long.

The V and J genes are TRBV11-1 and TRBJ2-5; the match to TRBD2 covers 10 bases. Trimming removed 4 bases from V and 4 bases from J; junction bases left unmatched: 18. The germline gives CDR1 SGHAT, CDR2 FQDESV (reference sequence). The CDR3 has 19 residues. CDR3 protein: CASSSEFGAGGQRRETQYF. In DNA form, the CDR3 reads TGTGCCAGCAGCTCCGAATTCGGAGCGGGAGGGCAAAGGAGAGAGACCCAGTACTTC.

J is TRBJ2-3 and V is TRBV11-2, with D perhaps assigned TRBD1 or TRBD2 (5 bases each). Germline CDR1 is SGHAT and CDR2 is FQNNGV. The CDR3 length is 14 residues. With 4 bases removed from V and 4 bases from J, the gap between germline ends came to 12 bases. DNA of the CDR3: TGTGCCAGCAGCTCTACACGGGGCGCAGATACGCAGTATTTT. Translating gives CASSSTRGADTQYF.

This chain joins TRBV6-5 and TRBJ2-1, with 7 nucleotides matching TRBD2. Trimming cost V 0 bases and J 9 bases; bases outside gene matches: 5. This CDR3 is 14 amino acids long. Germline V gene data show CDR1 as MNHEY and CDR2 as SVGAGI. CDR3 nucleotides: TGTGCCAGCAGTTACTCACCTAGCGGTGCTGAGCAGTTCTTC. Translating it yields CASSYSPSGAEQFF.